Listed below are T cell receptor beta chains from one sample, sequenced in a study of early T cells in non-severe SARS-CoV-2 infection. TCRdb re-analysed the 5' RACE reads in MiXCR, keeping a single row per CDR3 protein. This sample has some 80,000 distinct CDR3 sequences, with less than 11% found just once. Sequencing used whole blood, obtained at baseline. Every receptor here comes from an adult who was a healthcare worker with PCR-confirmed SARS-CoV-2 infection or an uninfected control (not recorded which). CDR3s include the opening cysteine and the closing phenylalanine or tryptophan. A D gene is named only where the DNA matches it firmly. Clone size is given for some rows only: seen once, a few or many times, or a class if the clone is expanded.

abundance: few; d_gene: NA; v_gene: TRBV2; j_gene: TRBJ1-5; CDR3aa: CATRRRGRGSNQPQHF; CDR3nt: TGTGCCACCCGGCGGAGGGGCCGGGGGAGCAATCAGCCCCAGCATTTT
abundance: NA; d_gene: NA; v_gene: TRBV7-9; j_gene: TRBJ2-3; CDR3aa: CASSGGPTSTDTQYF; CDR3nt: TGTGCCAGCAGCGGGGGGCCTACTAGCACAGATACGCAGTATTTT
abundance: many; d_gene: NA; v_gene: TRBV3-1; j_gene: TRBJ2-6; CDR3aa: CASSQTFPGAGANVLTF; CDR3nt: TGTGCCAGCAGCCAAACCTTTCCGGGAGCTGGGGCCAACGTCCTGACTTTC
abundance: few; d_gene: NA; v_gene: TRBV5-5; j_gene: TRBJ1-1; CDR3aa: CASSLGGQNTEAFF; CDR3nt: TGTGCCAGCAGCTTGGGAGGACAGAACACTGAAGCTTTCTTT
abundance: NA; d_gene: NA; v_gene: TRBV6-5; j_gene: TRBJ2-5; CDR3aa: CASSSQPYQETQYF; CDR3nt: TGTGCCAGCAGTTCCCAGCCATACCAAGAGACCCAGTACTTC
abundance: few; d_gene: NA; v_gene: TRBV2; j_gene: TRBJ1-5; CDR3aa: CASSPTESQQPQHF; CDR3nt: TGTGCCAGCAGTCCGACAGAATCCCAGCAGCCCCAGCATTTT
abundance: NA; d_gene: NA; v_gene: TRBV4-2; j_gene: TRBJ1-3; CDR3aa: CASSDQGISRISGNTIYF; CDR3nt: TGTGCCAGCAGCGACCAGGGGATCAGCCGGATCTCTGGAAACACCATATATTTT
abundance: many; d_gene: TRBD1; v_gene: TRBV18; j_gene: TRBJ2-3; CDR3aa: CASSPLQGPRADTQYF; CDR3nt: TGTGCCAGCTCACCACTACAGGGGCCGAGGGCAGATACGCAGTATTTT
abundance: few; d_gene: NA; v_gene: TRBV6-6; j_gene: TRBJ1-2; CDR3aa: CASMEDYGYTF; CDR3nt: TGTGCCAGCATGGAGGACTATGGCTACACCTTC
abundance: NA; d_gene: NA; v_gene: TRBV28; j_gene: TRBJ2-1; CDR3aa: CASSYGGASYNEQFF; CDR3nt: TGTGCCAGCAGCTACGGGGGAGCATCCTACAATGAGCAGTTCTTC
abundance: many; d_gene: NA; v_gene: TRBV2; j_gene: TRBJ2-2; CDR3aa: CASTQALGRTGELFF; CDR3nt: TGTGCCAGCACTCAGGCTCTAGGTCGGACCGGGGAGCTGTTTTTT
abundance: NA; d_gene: TRBD2; v_gene: TRBV11-2; j_gene: TRBJ2-3; CDR3aa: CASSLGGLAEGTDTQYF; CDR3nt: TGTGCCAGCAGCTTAGGAGGACTAGCGGAGGGCACAGATACGCAGTATTTT
abundance: many; d_gene: NA; v_gene: TRBV3-1; j_gene: TRBJ2-7; CDR3aa: CASSQGTAGEQYF; CDR3nt: TGTGCCAGCAGCCAAGGAACAGCGGGCGAGCAGTACTTC
abundance: NA; d_gene: TRBD2; v_gene: TRBV27; j_gene: TRBJ2-3; CDR3aa: CASSSETSGKDTQYF; CDR3nt: TGTGCCAGCAGTTCCGAGACTAGCGGTAAAGATACGCAGTATTTT
abundance: few; d_gene: NA; v_gene: TRBV7-6; j_gene: TRBJ2-7; CDR3aa: CASSLGPGPNEQYF; CDR3nt: TGTGCCAGCAGCTTAGGGCCGGGACCGAACGAGCAGTACTTC
abundance: NA; d_gene: TRBD2; v_gene: TRBV27; j_gene: TRBJ2-7; CDR3aa: CASSGLAGAEQYF; CDR3nt: TGTGCCAGCAGTGGGCTAGCGGGAGCAGAGCAGTACTTC
abundance: many; d_gene: TRBD2; v_gene: TRBV28; j_gene: TRBJ2-5; CDR3aa: CASCSFKGLGSTQYF; CDR3nt: TGTGCCAGCTGCTCCTTTAAGGGACTAGGATCGACCCAGTACTTC
abundance: few; d_gene: TRBD1; v_gene: TRBV6-1; j_gene: TRBJ1-1; CDR3aa: CASSKSTQGVNTEAFF; CDR3nt: TGTGCCAGCAGCAAGTCAACGCAGGGGGTGAACACTGAAGCTTTCTTT
abundance: NA; d_gene: TRBD1; v_gene: TRBV28; j_gene: TRBJ1-1; CDR3aa: CASSSAGTGGTEAFF; CDR3nt: TGTGCCAGCAGTTCTGCCGGGACAGGGGGGACTGAAGCTTTCTTT
abundance: few; d_gene: TRBD2; v_gene: TRBV3-1; j_gene: TRBJ2-1; CDR3aa: CASSPPSGRGEQFF; CDR3nt: TGTGCCAGCAGCCCCCCTAGCGGGAGAGGTGAGCAGTTCTTC
abundance: many; d_gene: NA; v_gene: TRBV9; j_gene: TRBJ2-1; CDR3aa: CASSVELLTPNEQFF; CDR3nt: TGTGCCAGCAGCGTAGAGTTGCTAACCCCCAATGAGCAGTTCTTC
abundance: many; d_gene: NA; v_gene: TRBV28; j_gene: TRBJ1-1; CDR3aa: CASSFAGRRTEAFF; CDR3nt: TGTGCCAGCAGTTTCGCAGGGAGGAGGACTGAAGCTTTCTTT
abundance: medium-sized; d_gene: NA; v_gene: TRBV4-2; j_gene: TRBJ2-3; CDR3aa: CASSQEGSPRTDTQYF; CDR3nt: TGTGCCAGCAGCCAAGAAGGAAGCCCCCGCACAGATACGCAGTATTTT
abundance: NA; d_gene: NA; v_gene: TRBV6-1; j_gene: TRBJ2-3; CDR3aa: CASSDGGTTDTQYF; CDR3nt: TGTGCCAGCAGTGACGGCGGGACCACAGATACGCAGTATTTT
abundance: NA; d_gene: TRBD2; v_gene: TRBV5-4; j_gene: TRBJ2-5; CDR3aa: CASSRGGAQSGTQYF; CDR3nt: TGTGCCAGCAGCCGCGGGGGGGCCCAGTCCGGGACCCAGTACTTC
abundance: few; d_gene: TRBD2; v_gene: TRBV11-2; j_gene: TRBJ2-7; CDR3aa: CASSLVNSGGSFEQYF; CDR3nt: TGTGCCAGCAGCTTAGTAAACAGCGGGGGTTCGTTTGAGCAGTACTTC
abundance: NA; d_gene: TRBD1; v_gene: TRBV3-1; j_gene: TRBJ2-7; CDR3aa: CASSRGQAHYEQYF; CDR3nt: TGTGCCAGCAGCCGCGGACAGGCCCACTACGAGCAGTACTTC
abundance: many; d_gene: NA; v_gene: TRBV7-6; j_gene: TRBJ2-7; CDR3aa: CASSPTATGGEQYF; CDR3nt: TGTGCCAGCAGCCCAACGGCCACGGGCGGCGAGCAGTACTTC
abundance: NA; d_gene: TRBD1; v_gene: TRBV28; j_gene: TRBJ2-7; CDR3aa: CASLDLHSGQGAYEQYF; CDR3nt: TGTGCCAGCCTAGACCTTCATTCGGGACAGGGGGCATACGAGCAGTACTTC
abundance: many; d_gene: NA; v_gene: TRBV30; j_gene: TRBJ2-1; CDR3aa: CAWSGGAANSYNEQFF; CDR3nt: TGTGCCTGGAGTGGGGGGGCGGCTAACTCCTACAATGAGCAGTTCTTC
abundance: NA; d_gene: TRBD2; v_gene: TRBV12-3/TRBV12-4; j_gene: TRBJ2-3; CDR3aa: CASSLRLAGQSTDTQYF; CDR3nt: TGTGCCAGCAGTTTACGGCTAGCGGGACAGAGCACAGATACGCAGTATTTT
abundance: many; d_gene: NA; v_gene: TRBV20-1; j_gene: TRBJ1-6; CDR3aa: CSAREAVGGKYNSPLHF; CDR3nt: TGCAGTGCTAGAGAGGCGGTCGGGGGGAAGTATAATTCACCCCTCCACTTT
abundance: few; d_gene: NA; v_gene: TRBV2; j_gene: TRBJ2-7; CDR3aa: CASRFAIETYEQYF; CDR3nt: TGTGCCAGCCGTTTCGCGATAGAAACCTACGAGCAGTACTTC
abundance: many; d_gene: TRBD2; v_gene: TRBV28; j_gene: TRBJ2-7; CDR3aa: CASSGPGGGRLYEQYF; CDR3nt: TGTGCCAGCAGCGGCCCAGGCGGGGGGAGGCTCTACGAGCAGTACTTC
abundance: few; d_gene: NA; v_gene: TRBV2; j_gene: TRBJ2-6; CDR3aa: CASSETVSSGANVLTF; CDR3nt: TGTGCCAGCAGTGAAACTGTGTCCTCTGGGGCCAACGTCCTGACTTTC
abundance: many; d_gene: TRBD1; v_gene: TRBV7-9; j_gene: TRBJ2-3; CDR3aa: CASSPPGQGVADTQYF; CDR3nt: TGTGCCAGCAGCCCACCGGGACAGGGTGTAGCAGATACGCAGTATTTT
abundance: few; d_gene: NA; v_gene: TRBV19; j_gene: TRBJ1-5; CDR3aa: CASSIWGDQPQHF; CDR3nt: TGTGCCAGTAGTATTTGGGGGGACCAGCCCCAGCATTTT
abundance: NA; d_gene: NA; v_gene: TRBV3-1; j_gene: TRBJ1-1; CDR3aa: CASSQSHGDTEAFF; CDR3nt: TGTGCCAGCAGCCAAAGCCACGGGGACACTGAAGCTTTCTTT
abundance: few; d_gene: NA; v_gene: TRBV10-3; j_gene: TRBJ2-3; CDR3aa: CAISESGGPDTQYF; CDR3nt: TGTGCCATCAGTGAGAGTGGGGGGCCAGATACGCAGTATTTT
abundance: few; d_gene: NA; v_gene: TRBV5-1; j_gene: TRBJ2-7; CDR3aa: CASSWDTDYEQYF; CDR3nt: TGCGCCAGCAGCTGGGACACCGACTACGAGCAGTACTTC
abundance: NA; d_gene: NA; v_gene: TRBV7-9; j_gene: TRBJ2-1; CDR3aa: CASSLRVDEQFF; CDR3nt: TGTGCCAGCAGCTTAAGGGTAGATGAGCAGTTCTTC
abundance: NA; d_gene: NA; v_gene: TRBV7-9; j_gene: TRBJ1-1; CDR3aa: CASSQTGAGSQTEAFF; CDR3nt: TGTGCCAGCAGCCAAACGGGGGCAGGGTCGCAAACTGAAGCTTTCTTT
abundance: few; d_gene: NA; v_gene: TRBV15; j_gene: TRBJ2-1; CDR3aa: CATSRDRTGLYNEQFF; CDR3nt: TGTGCCACCAGCAGAGATAGGACGGGCTTATACAATGAGCAGTTCTTC
abundance: few; d_gene: NA; v_gene: TRBV20-1; j_gene: TRBJ2-3; CDR3aa: CSVQEGSYPDTQYF; CDR3nt: TGCAGTGTCCAGGAAGGGTCGTATCCAGATACGCAGTATTTT
abundance: many; d_gene: NA; v_gene: TRBV27; j_gene: TRBJ1-5; CDR3aa: CASSFPGRVNQPQHF; CDR3nt: TGTGCCAGCAGTTTCCCCGGCAGAGTCAATCAGCCCCAGCATTTT
abundance: many; d_gene: NA; v_gene: TRBV12-3/TRBV12-4; j_gene: TRBJ2-3; CDR3aa: CATALAGTDTQYF; CDR3nt: TGTGCCACCGCTTTAGCTGGCACAGATACGCAGTATTTT